This TCR beta chain was captured by sequencing in a study of T cell repertoires in cytomegalovirus infection. Study-wide background: Public TCR beta signatures were indicative of both CMV infection and a matching HLA type.

MiXCR was run by TCRdb on the reads, yielding one entry per CDR3 protein. The sample lists hundreds of thousands of distinct CDR3 sequences; 32% were seen once. Germline V gene sequence: CDR1 SGDLS, CDR2 YYNGEE. Trimming at V came to 3 bases and at J to 9 bases, leaving 7 bases not matched to a gene. This CDR3 spans 15 amino acids. Concerning this clonotype itself: Antigen unknown.

The receptor was derived from a human donor in good health (CMV status not recorded). Some clones in this sample may be carry-over from other donors' samples. The starting material was cultured CD8+ T cells from PBMCs, obtained from culture after CMV antigen stimulation. The genes are TRBV9 and TRBJ1-6, with 9 nucleotides matching TRBD1. DNA of the CDR3: TGTGCCAGCAGCGCCTCAGGACAGGGGATTTCACCCCTCCACTTT. Its translation: CASSASGQGISPLHF.